These 14 T cell receptor beta chains were sequenced from one sample in a study of T cells in localized non-small cell lung cancer. Clones were read by immunoSEQ multiplex PCR, and TCRdb kept only the in-frame ones, dropping some. The data show roughly 1,300 clones, 30% seen once. The sequencing here drew on lung tumor tissue, taken before any cancer treatment. The receptors come from a male donor older than 55 with stage II squamous cell lung carcinoma.

This clone was found a few times. The chain employs TRBV7-2 and TRBJ2-1, with D unresolved. V lost 3 bases and J lost 6, with 9 bases in between. The germline V gene has CDR1 SGHTA and CDR2 FQGNSA. The CDR3 is 13 residues long. CDR3 residues: CASSFGSGNEQFF. DNA of the CDR3: TGTGCCAGCAGCTTCGGGTCGGGCAATGAGCAGTTCTTC.

The CDR3 sequence: CATSRDQGSGANVLTF. CDR3 DNA sequence: TGTGCCACCAGCAGAGATCAGGGATCTGGGGCCAACGTCCTGACTTTC. The chain carries TRBV15 and TRBJ2-6; TRBD1 might be the D (5 bases). Germline V gene data show CDR1 as LNHNV and CDR2 as YYDKDF (reference sequence). V lost 0 bases to trimming and J lost 1 base, with 7 bases between them. The CDR3 totals 16 residues.

On this clone: The junction and the germline gene differ at one end; a read error may be behind it. The DNA holds an ambiguous or unread base, and X denotes its residue. The J gene is TRBJ1-5, the V gene TRBV29-1; possible D gene TRBD1, 6 bases. The CDR3 runs to 14 residues. The V gene's germline CDR1 is SQVTM and CDR2 ANQGSEA. CDR3 sequence (DNA): TGCAGCGTTGAAAGCAGGGGAGTCAATCARCCCCAGCATTTT. Translation gives CSVESRGVNXPQHF. The entire CDR3 reads CSVESRGVNQPQHF.

This clone is medium-sized by share. The chain recombines TRBV11-3 with TRBJ2-2; no definite D call. This CDR3 spans 14 amino acids. V was cut by 5 bases and J by 0 bases, with 7 bases left in between. Germline V CDR1 and CDR2: SGHNT, YENEEA. CDR3 protein: CASSHGTNTGELFF. DNA of the CDR3: TGTGCCAGCAGCCATGGAACGAACACCGGGGAGCTGTTTTTT.

This clone was recorded a few times. The chain employs TRBV11-3 and TRBJ2-7; 8 nucleotides agree with TRBD1. The CDR3 extends over 16 amino acids. Germline lookup yields CDR1 SGHNT and CDR2 YENEEA. Unmatched junction bases numbered 6, after V lost 1 base and J lost 1 base. Written as DNA, the CDR3 is TGTGCCAGCAGCTTAGGGGGACAGGAGGCATCCTACGAGCAGTACTTC. This codes for CASSLGGQEASYEQYF.

By sample fraction, this clone is large (0.1 to 1%). The rearrangement joins TRBV6-8 to TRBJ1-2; D is perhaps TRBD1 (5 bases). In germline, CDR1 is MNHGY, CDR2 SAAAGT. This CDR3 is built from 13 residues. Trimming left V 7 bases short and J 0 bases short, with 9 bases between. CDR3 bases: TGTGCCAGCACACGGGACCCTAACTATGGCTACACCTTC. Amino acid sequence: CASTRDPNYGYTF.

This clone was seen only a few times. This chain uses TRBV11-3 with TRBJ2-1; possible D gene TRBD2, 5 bases. The germline V and J ends were trimmed by 4 bases and 3 bases, with 16 bases remaining between them. CDR3 length: 16 amino acids. Germline V gene sequence: CDR1 SGHNT, CDR2 YENEEA. This CDR3 reads CASSSGLTGNYNEQFF. Here the CDR3 DNA reads TGTGCCAGCAGCTCCGGTCTAACGGGGAACTACAATGAGCAGTTCTTC.

This clone was picked up a small number of times. The chain joins TRBV10-2 to TRBJ2-5; 10 positions agree with TRBD2. The CDR3 has 14 residues. Germline-derived CDR1 and CDR2 are WSHSY and SAAADI. The V gene end was trimmed by 8 bases and the J gene end by 5 bases; junction bases not matched to a gene: 8. The CDR3 sequence is CASLMGLAWETQYF. CDR3 nucleotide sequence: TGCGCCAGCCTAATGGGACTAGCGTGGGAGACCCAGTACTTC.

By frequency in the sample, this clone is medium-sized. V gene TRBV11-3 combines with J gene TRBJ1-1, with a tentative D call TRBD1 (6 bases). From germline, CDR1 is SGHNT and CDR2 YENEEA. The ends were cut back, 2 bases at V and 1 base at J, with 14 bases in the middle. This CDR3 comprises 16 residues. As DNA, the CDR3 is TGTGCCAGCAGCTTAACAGGGCGACAGAGGAACACTGAAGCTTTCTTT. Translating it yields CASSLTGRQRNTEAFF.

By frequency in the sample, this clone is medium-sized. The chain recombines TRBV11-3 with TRBJ2-5; 8 nucleotides align to TRBD1. Per the germline V gene, CDR1 is SGHNT and CDR2 is YENEEA. The V gene end was trimmed by 3 bases and the J gene end by 6 bases; junction bases not matched to a gene: 9. This CDR3 contains 15 residues. Here the CDR3 DNA reads TGTGCCAGCAGCTTGGAAGGACAGGGTAGGAAGACCCAGTACTTC. Translating it yields CASSLEGQGRKTQYF.

The V and J genes are TRBV19 and TRBJ1-4; 11 bases match TRBD1. CDR3 length equals 15 residues. Per germline, CDR1 LNHDA and CDR2 SQIVND (reference sequence). J was trimmed by 7 bases and V by 6 bases; bases with no gene match: 7. The CDR3 DNA follows: TGTGCCAGTAGCCGATCGGACAGGGGGCTTGAAAAACTGTTTTTT. This encodes CASSRSDRGLEKLFF.

The table lists this clone with a few counts. V usage is TRBV28 and J usage is TRBJ2-3; D possibly uses TRBD1 or TRBD2 (6 bases each). There are 14 residues in the CDR3. Trimming took 6 bases from V and 5 from J, leaving 15 bases between them. CDR1 is MDHEN, CDR2 SYDVKM, per germline. CDR3 in DNA: TGTGCCAGCAGCCCTCGGGGGCAGGGAGATACGCAGTATTTT. It encodes CASSPRGQGDTQYF.

The sample holds a few counts of this clone. This chain joins TRBV19 and TRBJ1-3; no definite D call. V was clipped by 3 bases and J by 2 bases, with 5 bases between them. The CDR3 loop spans 13 amino acids. Per germline, CDR1 LNHDA and CDR2 SQIVND (reference sequence). CDR3 DNA sequence: TGTGCCAGTAGTATGCAGCCTGGAAACACCATATATTTT. Its translation: CASSMQPGNTIYF.

This clone was seen a few times. The chain joins TRBV6-8 to TRBJ1-2; TRBD1 agrees at 8 bases. Per the germline V gene, CDR1 is MNHGY and CDR2 is SAAAGT. The CDR3 runs 17 residues. Trimming took 6 bases from V and 4 from J; bases not matched to a gene: 16. CDR3: CASSPFYSWDRIYGYTF. CDR3 DNA sequence: TGTGCCAGCAGCCCTTTCTACTCATGGGACAGGATCTATGGCTACACCTTC.